The 14 T cell receptor beta chains given below trace back to one sample, sequenced in a study of T cell changes during pregnancy in multiple sclerosis. Measured with immunoSEQ multiplex PCR; TCRdb has only the in-frame clones, and not every one. The data show 40,000 to 60,000 clones, more than 90% seen once. This specimen was CD4+ T cells from peripheral blood mononuclear cells, taken before pregnancy. The receptor set was obtained from a female donor with multiple sclerosis, enrolled in a pregnancy study.

The chain couples TRBV9 to TRBJ2-7, with 7 bases lining up with TRBD1. The CDR3 sequence is 13 residues long. The germline V gene has CDR1 SGDLS and CDR2 YYNGEE. V lost 10 bases and J lost 6; bases outside the gene matches: 13. The CDR3 protein is CASSDRVGSEQYF. The CDR3 region has the DNA TGTGCCTCGAGCGACAGGGTGGGCTCCGAGCAGTACTTC.

V usage is TRBV19 and J usage is TRBJ2-7; 9 bases fit TRBD2. The germline gives CDR1 LNHDA, CDR2 SQIVND (reference sequence). After removal of 6 bases from V and 8 bases from J, the junction contained 17 bases not matched to a gene. This CDR3 has 16 residues. The CDR3 reads CASRDLGAGGLGKQYF. CDR3 sequence (DNA): TGTGCCAGTAGGGACCTGGGAGCGGGGGGCCTCGGGAAGCAGTACTTC.

The rearrangement joins TRBV7-3 to TRBJ2-1, with a possible D match to TRBD2 (6 bases). The CDR3 sequence is 15 residues long. Looked up from germline, CDR1 is SGHTA and CDR2 is FQGTGA. The germline V and J ends were trimmed by 2 bases and 5 bases, with 13 bases remaining between them. In nucleotides, the CDR3 is TGTGCCAGCAGCTTATCACCTAGCGCGAACAATGAGCAGTTCTTC. The encoded protein is CASSLSPSANNEQFF.

This clone was seen once. V gene TRBV4-1 combines with J gene TRBJ1-2, with 9 bases matching TRBD1. Germline V gene sequence: CDR1 MGHRA, CDR2 YSYEKL. This CDR3 contains 14 residues. V trimming: 1 base; J trimming: 4 bases; junction bases outside the gene matches: 1. CDR3 sequence reads: CASSQAGQGYGYTF. The CDR3 bases are TGCGCCAGCAGCCAAGCGGGACAGGGCTATGGCTACACCTTC.

This clone occurred once. The genes are TRBV7-7 and TRBJ1-2; D unclear. The CDR3 is 20 residues long. The V gene lost 7 bases and the J gene lost 2 bases, with 32 bases spanning the gap. The germline CDR1 and CDR2 sequences are SSHAT and FNYEAQ (reference sequence). The CDR3 is CASNIERDRARSGENYGYTF. As DNA, the CDR3 is TGTGCCAGCAATATAGAGAGAGATAGAGCCCGAAGTGGAGAAAACTATGGCTACACCTTC. The whole variable domain, filled in from reference TRBV7-7 and TRBJ1-2, reads GAGVSQSPRYKVTKRGQDVTLRCDPISSHATLYWYQQALGQGPEFLTYFNYEAQPDKSGLPSDRFSAERPEGSISTLTIQRTEQRDSAMYRCASNIERDRARSGENYGYTFGSGTRLTVV.

This chain joins TRBV6-1 and TRBJ2-3; weak D call: TRBD2 (6 bases). Germline CDR1 reads MNHNS; CDR2 reads SASEGT. V lost 3 bases, J lost 6 bases, and 19 bases lay in between. The CDR3 is 16 amino acids. The chain's CDR3 is CASSEGGGSRPDTQYF. CDR3 nucleotide sequence: TGTGCCAGCAGTGAGGGGGGAGGTAGTCGGCCGGATACGCAGTATTTT.

The chain carries TRBV27 and TRBJ2-4, with a weak D call TRBD1 (6 bases). Deletions cut 5 bases from V and 1 base from J, with 15 bases between. The CDR3 runs 16 residues. The V gene's germline CDR1 is MNHEY and CDR2 SMNVEV (reference sequence). The CDR3 sequence is CASSPSAGVAKNIQYF. The CDR3 DNA reads TGTGCCAGCAGTCCCTCCGCAGGGGTTGCCAAAAACATTCAGTACTTC.

The rearrangement joins TRBV5-4 to TRBJ2-2; D remains ambiguous. Trimming shortened V by 3 bases and J by 4 bases, and 4 bases separated the two germline ends. Germline V gene sequence: CDR1 SGHNT, CDR2 YYREEE (reference sequence). The CDR3 contains 12 residues. The CDR3 reads CASSWATGELFF. DNA for the CDR3: TGTGCCAGCAGCTGGGCCACCGGGGAGCTGTTTTTT.

This chain joins TRBV28 and TRBJ1-2, with 11 positions matching TRBD1. Germline loops: CDR1 MDHEN, CDR2 SYDVKM. The CDR3 runs 16 residues. V was clipped by 6 bases and J by 4 bases; unmatched bases: 10. CDR3 nucleotides: TGTGCCAGCAGCCCGGACAGGGGGCTCGCTACCTATGGCTACACCTTC. Protein product: CASSPDRGLATYGYTF.

The chain is built from TRBV5-1 and TRBJ2-5; D perhaps matches TRBD1 (6 bases). The CDR3 has 16 residues. V gave up 1 base and J gave up 3 bases, with 16 bases separating them. The germline gives CDR1 SGHRS, CDR2 YFSETQ. The CDR3 sequence: CASSLIGRGSEETQYF. The CDR3, as DNA: TGCGCCAGCAGCTTGATCGGCAGGGGAAGTGAAGAGACCCAGTACTTC.

The chain employs TRBV27 and TRBJ2-1, with 11 bases matching TRBD2. The length of the CDR3 is 14 residues. Germline V gene data show CDR1 as MNHEY and CDR2 as SMNVEV (reference sequence). J was trimmed by 7 bases and V by 2 bases; bases with no gene match: 1. The CDR3 nucleotides read TGTGCCAGCAGTTTAACTAGCGGGAGTAATGAGCAGTTCTTC. Translated: CASSLTSGSNEQFF.

This clone was observed a few times. The J gene is TRBJ1-5, the V gene TRBV7-8; 8 nucleotides match TRBD1. The CDR3 covers 14 residues. Germline trimming cut 1 base from V and 4 bases from J; bases unmatched to any gene: 0. CDR1 and CDR2 from the germline V gene are SGHVS and FQNEAQ. CDR3 bases: TGTGCCAGCAGCTTAGACAGGGGGAATCAGCCCCAGCATTTT. It translates to CASSLDRGNQPQHF.

This rearrangement joins TRBV16 to TRBJ2-2; D possibly corresponds to TRBD1 (5 bases). Trimming took off 5 bases at V and 1 base at J, with 5 bases between the two ends. CDR3 size: 13 residues. Germline V gene sequence: CDR1 KGHSY, CDR2 FQNENV. CDR3 region: CASSGQNTGELFF. For the CDR3, the DNA is TGTGCCAGCAGCGGACAGAACACCGGGGAGCTGTTTTTT. The entire variable domain, with the rest obtained from reference TRBV16 and TRBJ2-2, is as follows: GEEVAQTPKHLVRGEGQKAKLYCAPIKGHSYVFWYQQVLKNEFKFLISFQNENVFDETGMPKERFSAKCLPNSPCSLEIQATKLEDSAVYFCASSGQNTGELFFGEGSRLTVL.

The chain has TRBV18 and TRBJ2-7; no firm D call. The V end lost 1 base, the J end lost 0 bases, and 7 bases lay between the germline ends. In germline, CDR1 is KGHSH, CDR2 LQKENI. The CDR3 consists of 14 residues. CDR3 DNA sequence: TGTGCCAGCTCACCACAAAGGAGCTCCTACGAGCAGTACTTC. It codes for CASSPQRSSYEQYF.